The next 15 T cell receptor beta chains were all read from a single sample in a study of Graves' ophthalmopathy and Graves' hyperthyroidism. Scientists amplified the TCR beta CDR3 regions from RNA transcripts. The library came from an HTBI-primed first-round RT-PCR and a second-round multiplex PCR. TCRdb re-analysed the multiplex PCR reads in MiXCR, keeping a single row per CDR3 protein. The sample holds 300,000 to 350,000 distinct CDR3 sequences, roughly 15% seen once. Input material: peripheral blood. All receptors come from an adult man with Graves' ophthalmopathy.

This clonotype has at least ten counts. The chain has TRBV27 and TRBJ2-7, with D perhaps matching TRBD1 (5 bases). Trimming removed 2 bases at V and 10 bases at J, with 18 bases between. This CDR3 comprises 14 residues. Germline V gene sequence: CDR1 MNHEY, CDR2 SMNVEV (reference sequence). The CDR3 nucleotides are TGTGCCAGCAGTTTACAGGCGACAGCACTCGGACAGTACTTC. Residues: CASSLQATALGQYF.

This clonotype was detected ten times or more. The chain joins TRBV4-2 to TRBJ1-2; D is undetermined. CDR3 length: 15 residues. Trimming removed 0 bases at V and 0 bases at J, with 8 bases between. Germline V gene sequence: CDR1 LGHNA, CDR2 YNFKEQ. Written as DNA, the CDR3 is TGTGCCAGCAGCCAAGAAGGTTCCACTAACTATGGCTACACCTTC. As protein: CASSQEGSTNYGYTF.

This clonotype was seen repeatedly, ten times or more. The chain carries TRBV19 and TRBJ2-7; 7 bases are a match to TRBD1. The CDR3 spans 14 residues. J was trimmed by 3 bases and V by 8 bases; bases with no gene match: 10. Germline V CDR1 and CDR2: LNHDA, SQIVND (reference sequence). The CDR3 here is CASSYRGEGYEQYF. Here the CDR3 DNA reads TGTGCCAGTTCCTACAGGGGAGAGGGCTACGAGCAGTACTTC.

This clonotype was seen many times. This rearrangement joins TRBV12-3 or TRBV12-4 to TRBJ1-1; D gene ambiguous. Trimming left V 5 bases short and J 6 bases short, with 13 bases between. There are 13 residues in the CDR3. CDR3 sequence (DNA): TGTGCCAGCAGTATGGGTCCGACCGCTGAAGCTTTCTTT. Its translation: CASSMGPTAEAFF.

This clonotype was detected ten times or more. This chain links TRBV6-5 with TRBJ2-7, with D possibly being TRBD1 or TRBD2 (5 bases each). The germline V gene has CDR1 MNHEY and CDR2 SVGAGI. This CDR3 is built from 15 residues. V lost 5 bases, J lost 9 bases, and 23 bases lay in between. Here the CDR3 DNA reads TGTGCCAGCAGTCCCACCGGGGCTAGGGACGCAAGGCAGTACTTC. Protein: CASSPTGARDARQYF.

This clonotype was seen repeatedly, ten times or more. This sequence joins TRBV11-2 and TRBJ2-7; D gene uncertain. CDR1 SGHAT and CDR2 FQNNGV come from the germline V gene. The CDR3 extends over 14 amino acids. V shed 1 base and J shed 7 bases, with 14 bases lying between them. CDR3: CASSLGVRPGEQYF. In DNA form, the CDR3 reads TGTGCCAGCAGCTTAGGCGTTCGGCCGGGTGAGCAGTACTTC. Combining the CDR3 with reference TRBV11-2 and TRBJ2-7 gives the whole variable domain EAGVAQSPRYKIIEKRQSVAFWCNPISGHATLYWYQQILGQGPKLLIQFQNNGVVDDSQLPKDRFSAERLKGVDSTLKIQPAKLEDSAVYLCASSLGVRPGEQYFGPGTRLTVT.

This clonotype was found many times. The J gene is TRBJ2-7, the V gene TRBV12-3 or TRBV12-4, with D perhaps TRBD1 (6 bases). This CDR3 contains 15 residues. Trimming took off 7 bases at V and 1 base at J, with 17 bases between the two ends. The CDR3 is CASKMTGPLSYEQYF. As DNA, the CDR3 is TGTGCCAGCAAGATGACAGGACCGCTTTCCTACGAGCAGTACTTC.

Many counts were recorded for this clonotype. V is TRBV6-2 or TRBV6-3 and J is TRBJ2-7; D is tentatively TRBD1 or TRBD2 (5 bases each). The CDR3 runs 13 residues. CDR1 and CDR2 (germline): MNHEY, SVGEGT. V lost 6 bases and J lost 2, with 11 bases in between. The CDR3 protein is CASRGDGTYEQYF. The CDR3 DNA reads TGTGCCAGCAGAGGGGACGGCACCTACGAGCAGTACTTC.

In its sample, this clonotype was seen many times. This chain links TRBV5-1 with TRBJ1-1, with 10 positions matching TRBD1. Germline CDR1 and CDR2: SGHRS and YFSETQ. This CDR3 is built from 16 residues. After removal of 4 bases from V and 4 bases from J, the junction contained 10 bases not matched to a gene. The CDR3 sequence is CASSLKTGGAGTEAFF. CDR3 nucleotide sequence: TGCGCCAGCAGCCTTAAGACAGGGGGCGCCGGCACTGAAGCTTTCTTT.

This clonotype was seen at least ten times. One end of the junction varies from germline; a read error may be responsible. This chain links TRBV6-5 with TRBJ2-2; possible D gene TRBD2, 6 bases. Per germline, CDR1 MNHEY and CDR2 SVGAGI. The CDR3 runs to 13 residues. This CDR3 is CASSYRLDGGLFF. DNA for the CDR3: TGTGCCAGCAGTTACAGGCTAGACGGGGGGCTGTTTTTT.

This clonotype was recorded a few times. This chain uses TRBV7-9 with TRBJ1-6, with 8 bases lining up with TRBD1. The germline V gene has CDR1 SEHNR and CDR2 FQNEAQ (reference sequence). J lost 6 bases, V lost 10 bases, and 8 bases had no gene match. CDR3 length equals 14 residues. The CDR3 coding sequence is TGTGCCATAGACAGGGGCATTCTTAATTCACCCCTCCACTTT. As protein: CAIDRGILNSPLHF.

This clonotype was counted many times. The CDR3 sequence is CASSLDGGLATGELFF. Written as DNA, the CDR3 is TGTGCCAGCAGCTTAGACGGGGGGCTCGCCACCGGGGAGCTGTTTTTT. The chain joins TRBV11-2 to TRBJ2-2, with D perhaps TRBD2 (7 bases). V lost 0 bases and J 4 bases, leaving 12 bases between the germline ends. CDR1 is SGHAT, CDR2 FQNNGV, per germline. CDR3 length: 16 residues.

At least ten counts were recorded for this clonotype. The chain carries TRBV4-1 and TRBJ2-5; 14 bases fit TRBD2. CDR1 is MGHRA, CDR2 YSYEKL, per germline. This CDR3 is built from 19 residues. After removal of 3 bases from V and 5 bases from J, the junction contained 14 bases not matched to a gene. The CDR3 nucleotides read TGCGCCAGCAGCCAGAAGCCCGGACTAGCGGGAGGAAATGCGGAGACCCAGTACTTC. It encodes CASSQKPGLAGGNAETQYF.

This clonotype showed up many times. The chain recombines TRBV2 with TRBJ2-2, with TRBD2 as a possible D gene (6 bases). The CDR3 contains 17 residues. Trimming shortened V by 7 bases and J by 0 bases, and 18 bases separated the two germline ends. Germline V gene lookup returns CDR1 SNHLY and CDR2 FYNNEI. The CDR3 sequence: CASIGLARPPNTGELFF. CDR3 DNA sequence: TGTGCCAGCATTGGGCTAGCGCGCCCACCGAACACCGGGGAGCTGTTTTTT.

The chain employs TRBV6-1 and TRBJ2-7; D is undetermined. V dropped 6 bases and J dropped 4 bases, with 10 bases sitting between them. The CDR3 length is 12 residues. The germline V gene has CDR1 MNHNS and CDR2 SASEGT. CDR3 bases: TGTGCCAGCAGACCCCCCTTGTACGAGCAGTACTTC. Protein product: CASRPPLYEQYF.